This entry lists 20 T cell receptor beta chains sequenced from one sample in a study of blood T cell repertoires in COVID-19. This table comes from immunoSEQ multiplex PCR, and its TCRdb copy is limited to in-frame clones, with some not included. The data show approximately 63,000 clones, with more than 80% seen just once and 15% to 20% held by the top ten. Sequencing was done on a sample of peripheral blood. These receptors were taken from a woman in her sixties or seventies with COVID-19, enrolled during active disease.

This clone was counted a few times. This rearrangement joins TRBV7-6 to TRBJ2-2, with TRBD2 matching 7 bases. The germline V gene encodes CDR1 SGHVS and CDR2 FNYEAQ. This CDR3 has 15 amino acids. V lost 1 base to trimming and J lost 5 bases; unmatched junction nucleotides: 4. CDR3: CASSLVAGSTGELFF. Here the CDR3 DNA reads TGTGCCAGCAGCTTAGTAGCGGGTTCAACCGGGGAGCTGTTTTTT. The full variable domain, in which reference TRBV7-6 and TRBJ2-2 provide the parts outside the CDR3, is GAGVSQSPRYKVTKRGQDVALRCDPISGHVSLYWYRQALGQGPEFLTYFNYEAQQDKSGLPNDRFSAERPEGSISTLTIQRTEQRDSAMYRCASSLVAGSTGELFFGEGSRLTVL.

The J gene is TRBJ2-1, the V gene TRBV3-1 (or the pseudogene TRBV3-2); D is unresolved. The germline CDR1 and CDR2 sequences are LGHDT and YNNKEL (reference sequence). CDR3 size: 13 residues. Trimming removed 0 bases from V and 8 bases from J, with 8 bases in between. CDR3 in DNA: TGTGCCAGCAGCCAAGATCTAGACTATGAGCAGTTCTTC. It specifies CASSQDLDYEQFF.

This rearrangement joins TRBV5-1 to TRBJ1-2, with TRBD1 matching 8 bases. Germline CDR1 and CDR2: SGHRS and YFSETQ. V lost 1 base and J lost 4; bases outside the gene matches: 9. The CDR3 is 16 amino acids. CDR3 DNA: TGCGCCAGCAGCTTGACAGGGGGGATAACTAGCTATGGCTACACCTTC. Residues: CASSLTGGITSYGYTF.

The chain couples TRBV6-1 to TRBJ2-3, with 8 nucleotides matching TRBD1. CDR3 length equals 16 residues. Unmatched junction bases numbered 12, after V lost 0 bases and J lost 10 bases. The germline gives CDR1 MNHNS, CDR2 SASEGT. This CDR3 is CASSEARDRSFVAQYF. The CDR3 coding sequence is TGTGCCAGCAGTGAAGCGCGGGACAGGTCGTTTGTTGCGCAGTATTTT.

This clone has only one observation. V gene TRBV11-3 combines with J gene TRBJ1-4; D call uncertain. V lost 7 bases and J lost 10, with 19 bases in between. Per germline, CDR1 SGHNT and CDR2 YENEEA. This CDR3 spans 14 amino acids. The DNA for the CDR3 is TGTGCCAGCAACCAGCGGACCGGGCACGGAAAACTGTTTTTT. This encodes CASNQRTGHGKLFF.

The genes are TRBV6-1 and TRBJ2-7; a weak D match, TRBD1 (6 bases). The CDR3 runs 16 residues. The V and J ends lost 3 bases and 1 base respectively, with 16 bases between them. CDR1 is MNHNS and CDR2 is SASEGT in the germline V gene. This CDR3 is CASSDYRDTKSYEQYF. The CDR3 bases are TGTGCCAGCAGTGATTACCGGGACACAAAATCCTACGAGCAGTACTTC.

This chain connects TRBV4-2 to TRBJ2-1, with TRBD2 matching over 11 bases. J lost 8 bases, V lost 1 base, and 7 bases had no gene match. Germline V gives CDR1 LGHNA, CDR2 YNFKEQ. The CDR3 is 16 residues long. CDR3 in amino acids: CASSQVGTSGSHEQFF. The CDR3 DNA sequence: TGTGCCAGCAGCCAAGTGGGAACTAGCGGGAGCCATGAGCAGTTCTTC.

The chain links TRBV4-3 to TRBJ2-7; D not resolved. Per germline, CDR1 LGHNA and CDR2 YSLEER. The length of the CDR3 is 15 residues. V shed 0 bases and J shed 6 bases, with 15 bases lying between them. The DNA of the CDR3 is TGCGCCAGCAGCCAAGATGTCAGGTCTATGGCCGAGCAGTACTTC. Encoded protein: CASSQDVRSMAEQYF.

The chain recombines TRBV27 with TRBJ2-2; 9 bases are a match to TRBD2. The junction had 13 bases not matched to a gene; V was cut back by 3 bases and J by 8 bases. Germline lookup yields CDR1 MNHEY and CDR2 SMNVEV (reference sequence). This CDR3 has 17 amino acids. CDR3 nucleotide sequence: TGTGCCAGCAGTTTGCGTGGCGGGAGGGTCGGACTAGGGGAGCTGTTTTTT. As protein: CASSLRGGRVGLGELFF.

The chain combines TRBV13 with TRBJ2-7, with TRBD2 matching 9 bases. Germline CDR1 reads PRHDT; CDR2 reads FYEKMQ (reference sequence). The CDR3 length is 15 residues. The ends lost 6 bases at V and 5 bases at J; junction bases unmatched: 11. The CDR3 reads CASSPRLAARHEQYF. CDR3 coding DNA: TGTGCCAGCAGTCCTAGACTAGCGGCCCGTCACGAGCAGTACTTC.

The chain combines TRBV18 with TRBJ1-4, with TRBD1 as a possible D gene (6 bases). CDR3 length: 15 residues. From germline, CDR1 is KGHSH and CDR2 LQKENI. V was clipped by 3 bases and J by 5 bases, with 13 bases between them. The CDR3 region is CASSPLTGSNEKLFF. CDR3 sequence (DNA): TGTGCCAGCTCACCTCTGACAGGTTCCAATGAAAAACTGTTTTTT.

The chain has TRBV12-3 or TRBV12-4 and TRBJ2-7, with 7 bases identical to TRBD1. CDR3 length: 13 residues. The ends lost 2 bases at V and 7 bases at J; junction bases unmatched: 5. CDR3 bases: TGTGCCAGCAGTTTAAAGGGGGCAGGTGAGCAGTACTTC. Amino acid sequence: CASSLKGAGEQYF.

The V gene is TRBV7-2, the J gene TRBJ2-1; 8 positions match TRBD2. The germline CDR1 and CDR2 sequences are SGHTA and FQGNSA. J lost 6 bases, V lost 11 bases, and 9 bases had no gene match. The CDR3 is 13 amino acids. CDR3 nucleotide sequence: TGTGCCGGTAGGTCGGGAGGGGGCAATGAGCAGTTCTTC. It yields the protein CAGRSGGGNEQFF.

Only one count was recorded for this clone. The J gene is TRBJ1-1, the V gene TRBV5-1, with TRBD1 matching over 9 bases. The germline V gene encodes CDR1 SGHRS and CDR2 YFSETQ. The CDR3 has 16 amino acids. Trimming took 3 bases from V and 5 from J; bases not matched to a gene: 11. The CDR3, as DNA: TGCGCCAGCAGCTCTGGGACAGGGATAAGAGGGACTGAAGCTTTCTTT. It encodes CASSSGTGIRGTEAFF. Full variable domain (remainder filled in from reference TRBV5-1 and TRBJ1-1): KAGVTQTPRYLIKTRGQQVTLSCSPISGHRSVSWYQQTPGQGLQFLFEYFSETQRNKGNFPGRFSGRQFSNSRSEMNVSTLELGDSALYLCASSSGTGIRGTEAFFGQGTRLTVV.

The chain uses TRBV15 and TRBJ1-5; 8 nucleotides align to TRBD1. Germline assignment: CDR1 LNHNV and CDR2 YYDKDF (reference sequence). This CDR3 contains 15 residues. Unmatched junction bases numbered 3, after V lost 1 base and J lost 4 bases. The CDR3 reads CATSRGQGRNQPQHF. CDR3 coding DNA: TGTGCCACCAGCAGAGGACAGGGGAGAAATCAGCCCCAGCATTTT.

The rearrangement links TRBV10-3 to TRBJ1-2; D not certain. This CDR3 spans 13 amino acids. V was shortened by 2 bases and J by 3 bases, with 7 bases between the two germline ends. Germline loops: CDR1 ENHRY, CDR2 SYGVKD. CDR3 coding DNA: TGTGCCATCAGTGAGGGCGGAGACTATGGCTACACCTTC. Amino acids: CAISEGGDYGYTF.

This chain connects TRBV9 to TRBJ1-2; weak D call: TRBD1 (5 bases). The ends were cut back, 0 bases at V and 5 bases at J, with 8 bases in the middle. Germline values: CDR1 SGDLS, CDR2 YYNGEE. This CDR3 is 13 amino acids long. DNA for the CDR3: TGTGCCAGCAGCGTAGTGGGGGGATATGGCTACACCTTC. This gives the protein CASSVVGGYGYTF.

The rearrangement uses TRBV24-1 and TRBJ1-4; TRBD1 is a possible D gene (5 bases). V was shortened by 5 bases and J by 2 bases, with 8 bases between the two germline ends. Germline values: CDR1 KGHDR, CDR2 SFDVKD. The CDR3 totals 14 residues. The chain's CDR3 is CATSGGGTNEKLFF. As DNA, the CDR3 is TGTGCCACCAGTGGGGGGGGTACTAATGAAAAACTGTTTTTT.

This sequence joins TRBV27 and TRBJ1-2; unclear D gene. V was cut by 2 bases and J by 7 bases, with 8 bases left in between. Germline assignment: CDR1 MNHEY and CDR2 SMNVEV (reference sequence). The length of the CDR3 is 12 residues. DNA for the CDR3: TGTGCCAGCAGTTTAAATCGGGTTGGCTACACCTTC. Its translation is CASSLNRVGYTF.

This chain joins TRBV11-2 and TRBJ2-1; D ambiguous. From germline, CDR1 is SGHAT and CDR2 FQNNGV. The CDR3 consists of 11 residues. V was clipped by 2 bases and J by 6 bases, with 2 bases between them. CDR3 amino acids: CASSLLNEQFF. CDR3 nucleotides: TGTGCCAGCAGCTTACTCAATGAGCAGTTCTTC.